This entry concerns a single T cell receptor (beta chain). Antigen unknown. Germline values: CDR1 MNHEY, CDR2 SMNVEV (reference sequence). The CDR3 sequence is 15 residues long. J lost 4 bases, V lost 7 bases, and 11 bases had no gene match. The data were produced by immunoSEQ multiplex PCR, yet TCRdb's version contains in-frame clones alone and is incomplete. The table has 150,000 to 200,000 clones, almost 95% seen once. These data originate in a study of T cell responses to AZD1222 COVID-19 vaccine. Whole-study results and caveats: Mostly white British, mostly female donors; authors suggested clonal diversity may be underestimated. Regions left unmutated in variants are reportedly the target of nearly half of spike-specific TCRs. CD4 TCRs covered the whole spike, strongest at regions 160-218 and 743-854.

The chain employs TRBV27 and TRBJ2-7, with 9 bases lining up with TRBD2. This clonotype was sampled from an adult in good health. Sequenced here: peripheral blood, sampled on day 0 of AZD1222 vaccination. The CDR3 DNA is TGTGCCAGCACAGTTTCCAGCGGGAGGCAGTACGAGCAGTACTTC. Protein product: CASTVSSGRQYEQYF.